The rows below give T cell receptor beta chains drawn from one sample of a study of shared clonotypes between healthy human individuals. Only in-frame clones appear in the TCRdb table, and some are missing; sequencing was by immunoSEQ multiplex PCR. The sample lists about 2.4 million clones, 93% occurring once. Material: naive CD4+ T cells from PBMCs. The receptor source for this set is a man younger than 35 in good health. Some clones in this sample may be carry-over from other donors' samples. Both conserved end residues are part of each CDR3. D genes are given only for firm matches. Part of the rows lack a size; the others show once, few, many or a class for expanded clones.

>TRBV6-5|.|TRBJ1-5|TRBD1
CASSRDRVNQPQHF
TGTGCCAGCAGCCGTGACAGGGTCAATCAGCCCCAGCATTTT
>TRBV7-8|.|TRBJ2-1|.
CASSFYNEQFF
TGTGCCAGCAGCTTTTACAATGAGCAGTTCTTC
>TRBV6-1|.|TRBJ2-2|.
CASSSGYAGELFF
TGTGCCAGCTCCTCGGGCTATGCCGGGGAGCTGTTTTTT
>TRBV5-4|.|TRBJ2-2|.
CASSLSGELFF
TGTGCCAGCAGCTTGTCCGGGGAGCTGTTTTTT
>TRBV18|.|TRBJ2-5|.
CASSPTYSWDIQETQYF
TGTGCCAGCTCACCTACATATTCGTGGGACATCCAAGAGACCCAGTACTTC
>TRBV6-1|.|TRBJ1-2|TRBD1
CASRTGGYFGYTF
TGTGCCAGCAGGACAGGGGGTTACTTTGGCTACACCTTC
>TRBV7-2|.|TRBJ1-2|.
CASSARVNYGYTF
TGTGCCAGCAGCGCCCGGGTGAACTATGGCTACACCTTC
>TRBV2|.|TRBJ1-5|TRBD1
CASTTGGSSFSNQPQHF
TGTGCCAGCACTACAGGGGGGAGTTCGTTTAGCAATCAGCCCCAGCATTTT
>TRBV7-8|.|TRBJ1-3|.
CASGPRTSGNTIYF
TGTGCCAGCGGGCCCAGAACCTCTGGAAACACCATATATTTT
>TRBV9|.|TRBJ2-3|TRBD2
CASSVTGGQALRTDTQYF
TGTGCCAGCAGCGTCACGGGAGGCCAGGCATTACGCACAGATACGCAGTATTTT
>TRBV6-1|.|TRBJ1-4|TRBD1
CASSEPGQGDEKLFF
TGTGCCAGCAGTGAACCGGGACAGGGAGATGAAAAACTGTTTTTT
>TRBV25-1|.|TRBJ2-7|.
CASSSGVSYEQYF
TGTGCCAGCTCTTCAGGGGTCTCCTACGAGCAGTACTTC
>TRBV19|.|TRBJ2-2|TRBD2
CASSLGTMSTGELFF
TGTGCCAGTAGCCTAGGGACTATGAGCACCGGGGAGCTGTTTTTT
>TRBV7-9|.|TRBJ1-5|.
CASSLGEDLGNKPQHF
TGTGCCAGCAGCTTAGGTGAGGACCTCGGGAATAAGCCCCAGCATTTT
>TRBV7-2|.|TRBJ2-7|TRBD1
CASAKIRGTDYYEQYF
TGTGCCAGCGCAAAAATACGAGGGACAGACTACTACGAGCAGTACTTC
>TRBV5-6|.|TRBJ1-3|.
CASSLVLTSRAGNTIYF
TGTGCCAGCAGCTTGGTTTTGACTTCACGTGCTGGAAACACCATATATTTT
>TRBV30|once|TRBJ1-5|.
CAWSGGQGRNQPQHF
TGTGCCTGGAGTGGGGGGCAGGGGAGGAATCAGCCCCAGCATTTT
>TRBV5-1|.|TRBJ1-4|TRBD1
CASSLGQGDEKLFF
TGCGCCAGCAGCTTAGGCCAGGGGGATGAAAAACTGTTTTTT
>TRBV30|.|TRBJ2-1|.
CAWSVLGRPGYNEQFF
TGTGCCTGGAGTGTACTTGGAAGACCAGGCTACAATGAGCAGTTCTTC
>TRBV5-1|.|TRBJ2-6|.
CASSLVPGANVLTF
TGCGCCAGCAGCTTGGTTCCTGGGGCCAACGTCCTGACTTTC
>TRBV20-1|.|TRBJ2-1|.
CSIPRGNEQFF
TGCAGTATACCCCGAGGCAATGAGCAGTTCTTC
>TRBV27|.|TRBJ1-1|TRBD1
CASAPGQVNTEAFF
TGTGCCAGCGCACCGGGACAGGTGAACACTGAAGCTTTCTTT
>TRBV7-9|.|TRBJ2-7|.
CASRPDGEGEQYF
TGTGCCAGCAGACCGGACGGGGAAGGCGAGCAGTACTTC
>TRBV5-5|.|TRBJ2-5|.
CASSSLETQYF
TGTGCCAGCAGCTCCCTGGAGACCCAGTACTTC
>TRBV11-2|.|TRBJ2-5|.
CASSLTVLQETQYF
TGTGCCAGCAGCTTAACAGTACTACAAGAGACCCAGTACTTC
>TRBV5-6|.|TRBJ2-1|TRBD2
CASSLTGLAGGTRFF
TGTGCCAGCAGCTTAACCGGACTAGCGGGAGGGACTCGGTTCTTC
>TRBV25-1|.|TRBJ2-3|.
CATSRETDTQYF
TGTGCCACCAGTCGGGAGACAGATACGCAGTATTTT
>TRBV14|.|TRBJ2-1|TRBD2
CASSQDWGGRERHTQFF
TGTGCCAGCAGCCAAGATTGGGGGGGAAGGGAACGGCATACGCAGTTCTTC
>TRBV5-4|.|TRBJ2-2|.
CASSGRVTGELFF
TGTGCCAGCAGCGGCAGGGTGACCGGGGAGCTGTTTTTT
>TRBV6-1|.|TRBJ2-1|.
CASKGWTTYNEQFF
TGTGCCAGCAAGGGTTGGACTACCTACAATGAGCAGTTCTTC
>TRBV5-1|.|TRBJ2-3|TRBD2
CASSSSGEGIADTQYF
TGCGCCAGCAGCTCCTCCGGGGAGGGCATAGCAGATACGCAGTATTTT
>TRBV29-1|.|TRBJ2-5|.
CSAEEGRETQYF
TGCAGCGCCGAGGAGGGGCGAGAGACCCAGTACTTC
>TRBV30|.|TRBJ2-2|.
CASGTITGELFF
TGTGCCTCAGGCACCATCACCGGGGAGCTGTTTTTT
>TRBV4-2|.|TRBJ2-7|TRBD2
CASSQGERLAGGPEQYF
TGTGCCAGCAGCCAAGGGGAGAGACTAGCGGGAGGACCCGAGCAGTACTTC
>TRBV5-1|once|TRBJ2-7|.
CASSLEAATYEQYF
TGCGCCAGCAGCTTGGAGGCAGCGACCTACGAGCAGTACTTC
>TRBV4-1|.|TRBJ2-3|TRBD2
CASSQAGLATDTQYF
TGCGCCAGCAGCCAAGCGGGACTAGCCACAGATACGCAGTATTTT
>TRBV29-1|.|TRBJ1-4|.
CSVGWTGEKLFF
TGCAGCGTTGGGTGGACTGGGGAAAAACTGTTTTTT
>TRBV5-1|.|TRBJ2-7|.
CASSETGSYEQYF
TGCGCCAGCAGCGAGACAGGATCCTACGAGCAGTACTTC
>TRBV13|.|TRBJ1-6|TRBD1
CASSPGDRVGDSPLHF
TGTGCCAGCAGCCCGGGGGACAGGGTCGGCGATTCACCCCTCCACTTT
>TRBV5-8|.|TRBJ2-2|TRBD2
CASVPGLAGSNTGELFF
TGTGCCAGCGTACCGGGACTAGCGGGGTCAAACACCGGGGAGCTGTTTTTT
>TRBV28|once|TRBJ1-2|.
CASSLLGALFGYTF
TGTGCCAGCAGTTTATTAGGGGCCTTGTTTGGCTACACCTTC
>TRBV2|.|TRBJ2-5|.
CASSTGPEETQYF
TGTGCCAGCAGTACGGGCCCGGAGGAGACCCAGTACTTC
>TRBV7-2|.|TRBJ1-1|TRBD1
CASSLVDRAVNTEAFF
TGTGCCAGCAGCTTGGTGGACAGGGCCGTAAACACTGAAGCTTTCTTT
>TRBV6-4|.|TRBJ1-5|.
CASSDLGRGRSQPQHF
TGTGCCAGCAGTGACCTTGGCAGGGGAAGGAGTCAGCCCCAGCATTTT
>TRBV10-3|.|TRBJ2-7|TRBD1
CAISESRGYTGGYEQYF
TGTGCCATCAGTGAGTCGAGGGGATATACAGGGGGATACGAGCAGTACTTC
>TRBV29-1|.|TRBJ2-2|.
CSVWGQWTGELFF
TGCAGCGTTTGGGGACAATGGACCGGGGAGCTGTTTTTT
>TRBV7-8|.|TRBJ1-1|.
CASSLGGYAEAFF
TGTGCCAGCAGCTTAGGGGGATACGCTGAAGCTTTCTTT
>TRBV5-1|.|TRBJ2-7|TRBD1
CASSKGQGAYEQYF
TGCGCCAGCAGCAAGGGACAGGGGGCCTACGAGCAGTACTTC
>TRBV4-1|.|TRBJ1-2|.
CASSPPRGRGYTF
TGCGCCAGCAGCCCCCCGCGGGGCAGGGGCTACACCTTC
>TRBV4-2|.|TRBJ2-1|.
CASSQVGGSRSIEQFF
TGTGCCAGCAGCCAAGTTGGCGGTAGTAGGAGTATTGAGCAGTTCTTC
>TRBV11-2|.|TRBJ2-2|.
CASRNPGLTKTRELFF
TGTGCCAGCAGGAATCCGGGACTCACTAAAACCAGGGAGCTGTTTTTT
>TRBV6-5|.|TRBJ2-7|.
CASSSFQAPYEQYF
TGTGCCAGCAGTTCATTCCAGGCCCCCTACGAGCAGTACTTC
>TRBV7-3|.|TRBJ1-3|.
CASSQTEKHRSTGNTIYF
TGTGCCAGCAGCCAAACGGAAAAGCACAGGTCGACAGGAAACACCATATATTTT